This entry describes one TCR beta chain. V shed 6 bases and J 4 bases; nucleotides not matched to a gene: 4. Germline assignment: CDR1 KGHSH and CDR2 LQKENI. The CDR3 is 14 residues long. The sample belongs to a study of metastatic and nonmetastatic thyroid tumors. Before thyroid surgery, none of the patients had received any treatment. TCRdb reassembled clones from the PCR reads with MiXCR. The sample contains approximately 21,000 clones, about 25% of which appear only once. This chain connects TRBV18 to TRBJ2-1, with TRBD1 matching 9 bases. This sequence was found in a female donor with papillary thyroid cancer or a benign thyroid nodule (not recorded which). Some clones in this sample may be carry-over from other donors' samples. The sequencing sample was made of blood. DNA for the CDR3: TGTGCCAGCTCCGGGACAGGGTATTACAATGAGCAGTTCTTC. Encoded protein: CASSGTGYYNEQFF. Using reference TRBV18 and TRBJ2-1 for the parts outside the CDR3, the full variable domain is NAGVMQNPRHLVRRRGQEARLRCSPMKGHSHVYWYRQLPEEGLKFMVYLQKENIIDESGMPKERFSAEFPKEGPSILRIQQVVRGDSAAYFCASSGTGYYNEQFFGPGTRLTVL.